This TCR beta chain came from a study of blood T cells in healthy people across ages. This CDR3 is 15 amino acids long. Whole-study findings and limits: Per million T cells, TCR beta diversity dropped about linearly as age rose.

A second about 6 to 12 cycle PCR used barcoded and J-beta primers. One entry per CDR3 protein results from TCRdb running MiXCR on the 5' RACE reads. This table holds some 1.5 million distinct CDR3 sequences, roughly 43% found once. Points on this clonotype: Its cognate antigen is unknown. A much bigger clone sits one base away, suggesting this may be a read error.

This sequence was found in a woman aged 18-29 years in good health. The sample consisted of blood. This chain connects TRBV12-3 or TRBV12-4 to TRBJ2-1; TRBD2 matches at 7 bases. Judging by the DNA end, TRBJ2-7 fits better; the J call may be wrong. The CDR3: CASSPRTRRGNEQYF. CDR3 coding DNA: TGTGCCAGCAGTCCGAGGACTAGGAGGGGCAATGAGCAGTACTTC.